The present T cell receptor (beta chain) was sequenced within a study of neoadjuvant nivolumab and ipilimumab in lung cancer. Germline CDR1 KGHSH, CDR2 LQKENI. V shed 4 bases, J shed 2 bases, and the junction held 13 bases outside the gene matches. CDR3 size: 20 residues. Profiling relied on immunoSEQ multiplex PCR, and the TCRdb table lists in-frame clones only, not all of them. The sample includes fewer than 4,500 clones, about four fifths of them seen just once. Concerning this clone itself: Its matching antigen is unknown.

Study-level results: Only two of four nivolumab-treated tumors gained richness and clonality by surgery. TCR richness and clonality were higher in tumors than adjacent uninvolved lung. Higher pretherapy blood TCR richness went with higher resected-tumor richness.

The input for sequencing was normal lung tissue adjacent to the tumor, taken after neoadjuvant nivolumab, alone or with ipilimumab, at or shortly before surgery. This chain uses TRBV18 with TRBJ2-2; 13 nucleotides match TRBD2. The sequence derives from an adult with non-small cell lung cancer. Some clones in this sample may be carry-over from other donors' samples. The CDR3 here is CASSLLGTSGAEANTGELFF. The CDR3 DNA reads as TGTGCCAGCTCACTACTTGGGACTAGCGGGGCCGAGGCAAACACCGGGGAGCTGTTTTTT.